A single sample gave rise to the 21 T cell receptor beta chains below, sequenced in a study of identical twins. TCRdb independently ran MiXCR on the 5' RACE reads; one entry per CDR3 protein. The profile covers some 500,000 distinct CDR3 sequences, with roughly an eighth appearing a single time and 0.95% to 1% taken by the ten largest. These same data were also listed under a study on yellow fever vaccine responses in identical twins.

Source material: CD4+ T cells sorted from blood. The receptors stem from a woman aged 18-35 years in good health.

The gene calls are TRBV6-6 and TRBJ2-7; 7 bases line up with TRBD2. This CDR3 region has 13 residues. The trim removed 6 bases at V and 1 base at J, leaving 3 bases unmatched. From germline, CDR1 is MNHNY and CDR2 SVGAGI (reference sequence). CDR3 protein: CASRERDSYEQYF. For the CDR3, the DNA is TGTGCCAGCAGGGAGCGGGATTCCTACGAGCAGTACTTC.

The table lists this clonotype with a few counts. The gene calls are TRBV19 and TRBJ2-3; no definite D call. This CDR3 has 12 amino acids. Trimming left V 5 bases short and J 5 bases short, with 8 bases between. In germline, CDR1 is LNHDA, CDR2 SQIVND (reference sequence). CDR3: CASSGRRDTQYF. In DNA form, the CDR3 reads TGTGCCAGTAGTGGAAGAAGAGATACGCAGTATTTT.

The sample holds a few counts of this clonotype. The CDR3 spells CASSHRTGSGRGQETQYF. CDR3 sequence (DNA): TGTGCCAGCAGCCATAGGACAGGGTCGGGTAGAGGCCAAGAGACCCAGTACTTC. The genes are TRBV11-1 and TRBJ2-5; TRBD1 matches at 8 bases. Germline V CDR1 and CDR2: SGHAT, FQDESV (reference sequence). This CDR3 spans 18 amino acids. The J segment lost 1 base and the V segment lost 5 bases, leaving 15 bases of the junction unmatched.

This clonotype was found a few times. This chain links TRBV18 with TRBJ2-2; TRBD1 agrees at 9 bases. Germline CDR1 is KGHSH and CDR2 is LQKENI. This CDR3 comprises 15 residues. V dropped 5 bases and J dropped 4; count of bases not matched to a gene: 5. This chain's CDR3 is CASSSWTGATGELFF. Written as DNA, the CDR3 is TGTGCCAGCTCATCCTGGACAGGGGCCACCGGGGAGCTGTTTTTT.

This clonotype has only a few counts. The chain joins TRBV3-1 to TRBJ2-4, with 9 bases identical to TRBD2. The J segment lost 3 bases and the V segment lost 1 base, leaving 19 bases of the junction unmatched. Germline lookup yields CDR1 LGHDT and CDR2 YNNKEL (reference sequence). This CDR3 has 21 residues. CDR3 sequence: CASSQVPFAGGLMSGKNIQYF. The CDR3 bases are TGTGCCAGCAGCCAAGTCCCCTTTGCGGGAGGGCTGATGTCTGGCAAAAACATTCAGTACTTC. Combining the CDR3 with reference TRBV3-1 and TRBJ2-4 gives the whole variable domain DTAVSQTPKYLVTQMGNDKSIKCEQNLGHDTMYWYKQDSKKFLKIMFSYNNKELIINETVPNRFSPKSPDKAHLNLHINSLELGDSAVYFCASSQVPFAGGLMSGKNIQYFGAGTRLSVL.

V gene TRBV29-1 combines with J gene TRBJ2-2; TRBD1 might be the D (6 bases). CDR1 and CDR2 (germline): SQVTM, ANQGSEA. This CDR3 has 13 residues. The ends were cut back, 5 bases at V and 1 base at J, with 8 bases in the middle. CDR3 sequence: CSVLDRNTGELFF. The DNA for the CDR3 is TGCAGCGTTTTGGACAGGAACACCGGGGAGCTGTTTTTT.

The chain combines TRBV5-1 with TRBJ2-5, with D perhaps TRBD2 (6 bases). CDR3 size: 14 residues. Trimming stripped 3 bases from V and 4 bases from J, with 13 bases between. Germline CDR1 is SGHRS and CDR2 is YFSETQ. The CDR3 sequence is CASSSGLPSETQYF. CDR3 in DNA: TGCGCCAGCAGCTCGGGACTCCCATCAGAGACCCAGTACTTC. Complete variable domain (other parts from reference TRBV5-1 and TRBJ2-5): KAGVTQTPRYLIKTRGQQVTLSCSPISGHRSVSWYQQTPGQGLQFLFEYFSETQRNKGNFPGRFSGRQFSNSRSEMNVSTLELGDSALYLCASSSGLPSETQYFGPGTRLLVL.

This clonotype was seen ten or more times. The chain uses TRBV29-1 and TRBJ2-2; TRBD1 aligns across 7 bases. The CDR3 has 12 amino acids. Germline values: CDR1 SQVTM, CDR2 ANQGSEA. V shed 5 bases and J 6 bases; nucleotides not matched to a gene: 3. CDR3 in DNA: TGCAGCGTTCTCCAGGGGGCCGGGGAGCTGTTTTTT. Residues: CSVLQGAGELFF.

The chain is built from TRBV11-2 and TRBJ2-5; 8 positions agree with TRBD2. The CDR3 extends over 15 amino acids. Germline V gives CDR1 SGHAT, CDR2 FQNNGV. Losses at the gene ends were 3 bases for V and 5 bases for J; bases not matched to a gene: 8. In nucleotides, the CDR3 is TGTGCCAGCAGCTTCCTGAGCGGGGGTACGGAGACCCAGTACTTC. Protein sequence: CASSFLSGGTETQYF. The full variable domain, with the rest looked up from reference TRBV11-2 and TRBJ2-5, is EAGVAQSPRYKIIEKRQSVAFWCNPISGHATLYWYQQILGQGPKLLIQFQNNGVVDDSQLPKDRFSAERLKGVDSTLKIQPAKLEDSAVYLCASSFLSGGTETQYFGPGTRLLVL.

The chain combines TRBV7-2 with TRBJ2-7; 10 nucleotides align to TRBD1. The V gene's germline CDR1 is SGHTA and CDR2 FQGNSA. CDR3 length equals 14 residues. V lost 5 bases and J lost 5; bases outside the gene matches: 6. CDR3 nucleotide sequence: TGTGCCAGCAGCCCGCAGACAGGGGGCCACGAGCAGTACTTC. It translates to CASSPQTGGHEQYF.

The table lists this clonotype with a few counts. The chain joins TRBV25-1 to TRBJ2-1; 8 bases are shared with TRBD1. V shed 3 bases, J shed 9 bases, and the junction held 10 bases outside the gene matches. Germline V gene data show CDR1 as MGHDK and CDR2 as SYGVNS. This CDR3 spans 15 amino acids. CDR3 protein: CASSDYGQGGGEQFF. The CDR3 nucleotides read TGTGCCAGCAGTGATTACGGACAGGGTGGGGGTGAGCAGTTCTTC.

This sequence joins TRBV6-5 and TRBJ1-1; D unresolved. The germline CDR1 and CDR2 sequences are MNHEY and SVGAGI. This CDR3 is 15 amino acids long. V was pared by 0 bases and J by 1 base, with 9 bases between. CDR3 sequence: CASSYSVLGNTEAFF. In nucleotides, the CDR3 is TGTGCCAGCAGTTACTCGGTGCTGGGGAACACTGAAGCTTTCTTT.

CDR3 nucleotide sequence: TGTGCCATCAGCCCGGGACGCCAGAACACTGAAGCTTTCTTT. Protein: CAISPGRQNTEAFF. The chain joins TRBV10-3 to TRBJ1-1, with D maybe TRBD1 (5 bases). The CDR3 is made up of 14 amino acids. Germline loops: CDR1 ENHRY, CDR2 SYGVKD. With 6 bases removed from V and 1 base from J, the gap between germline ends came to 12 bases.

This chain connects TRBV18 to TRBJ2-1; TRBD2 matches at 7 bases. With 2 bases clipped from V and 8 bases from J, the junction kept 9 bases outside the gene matches. The CDR3 runs to 15 residues. Germline V gene data show CDR1 as KGHSH and CDR2 as LQKENI. As DNA, the CDR3 is TGTGCCAGCTCACCAAGCGGGACCCGGGGCGATGAGCAGTTCTTC. This gives the protein CASSPSGTRGDEQFF.

The chain links TRBV7-9 to TRBJ1-5; 10 bases are a match to TRBD1. Germline lookup yields CDR1 SEHNR and CDR2 FQNEAQ (reference sequence). The CDR3 sequence is 16 residues long. The V segment lost 5 bases and the J segment 6 bases; nucleotides outside the gene matches: 10. CDR3 loop: CASSPGTGAFGQPQHF. CDR3 nucleotide sequence: TGTGCCAGCAGCCCCGGGACAGGGGCCTTCGGTCAGCCCCAGCATTTT. Together with reference TRBV7-9 and TRBJ1-5, the CDR3 gives the full variable domain: DTGVSQNPRHKITKRGQNVTFRCDPISEHNRLYWYRQTLGQGPEFLTYFQNEAQLEKSRLLSDRFSAERPKGSFSTLEIQRTEQGDSAMYLCASSPGTGAFGQPQHFGDGTRLSIL.

This clonotype was seen more than once but under ten times. The chain recombines TRBV9 with TRBJ2-5; 9 positions agree with TRBD1. Germline CDR1 SGDLS, CDR2 YYNGEE. The CDR3 is 16 residues long. V lost 0 bases to trimming and J lost 5 bases; unmatched junction nucleotides: 8. In nucleotides, the CDR3 is TGTGCCAGCAGCGTAGGGTTACAGGGGGCGGGGGAGACCCAGTACTTC. The encoded protein is CASSVGLQGAGETQYF.

The DNA of the CDR3 is TGTGCCAGCAGTCTTTTAGGGGGGAGTACGCAGTATTTT. Its translation is CASSLLGGSTQYF. The chain is built from TRBV25-1 and TRBJ2-3; possibly TRBD1 or TRBD2 for D (6 bases each). CDR1 is MGHDK and CDR2 is SYGVNS in the germline V gene. The ends were cut back, 5 bases at V and 8 bases at J, with 14 bases in the middle. CDR3 length: 13 residues.

This clonotype showed up just a few times. The rearrangement joins TRBV7-2 to TRBJ1-2; perhaps TRBD1 as D (6 bases). Trimming took off 6 bases at V and 8 bases at J, with 16 bases between the two ends. The CDR3 covers 13 residues. Germline-derived CDR1 and CDR2 are SGHTA and FQGNSA. CDR3 sequence: CASRGDTRVGYTF. The CDR3 DNA reads TGTGCCAGCAGGGGGGACACCCGTGTCGGCTACACCTTC.

Many counts were recorded for this clonotype. The chain recombines TRBV11-2 with TRBJ2-5, with 14 bases lining up with TRBD2. The germline CDR1 and CDR2 sequences are SGHAT and FQNNGV. The CDR3 has 16 amino acids. The junction had 8 bases not matched to a gene; V was cut back by 4 bases and J by 7 bases. This chain's CDR3 is CASSSGLAGGSGTQYF. CDR3 sequence (DNA): TGTGCCAGCAGCTCAGGACTAGCGGGAGGTAGTGGGACCCAGTACTTC.

This clonotype was counted between two and nine times. This rearrangement joins TRBV6-1 to TRBJ2-7; 9 positions match TRBD1. With V trimmed by 8 bases and J by 1 base, 6 bases remained unmatched. Germline lookup yields CDR1 MNHNS and CDR2 SASEGT. This CDR3 spans 14 amino acids. The CDR3 nucleotides read TGTGCCAGCGCGATGGGGACAGGGTCCTACGAGCAGTACTTC. Translation: CASAMGTGSYEQYF.

This clonotype appeared a few times. The V gene is TRBV7-8, the J gene TRBJ2-1; possibly TRBD1 or TRBD2 for D (6 bases each). The V and J ends lost 7 bases and 0 bases respectively, with 13 bases between them. Looked up from germline, CDR1 is SGHVS and CDR2 is FQNEAQ. The CDR3 is 15 amino acids. The chain's CDR3 is CASNRGQSSYNEQFF. The CDR3 coding sequence is TGTGCCAGCAACCGGGGGCAAAGCTCCTACAATGAGCAGTTCTTC.